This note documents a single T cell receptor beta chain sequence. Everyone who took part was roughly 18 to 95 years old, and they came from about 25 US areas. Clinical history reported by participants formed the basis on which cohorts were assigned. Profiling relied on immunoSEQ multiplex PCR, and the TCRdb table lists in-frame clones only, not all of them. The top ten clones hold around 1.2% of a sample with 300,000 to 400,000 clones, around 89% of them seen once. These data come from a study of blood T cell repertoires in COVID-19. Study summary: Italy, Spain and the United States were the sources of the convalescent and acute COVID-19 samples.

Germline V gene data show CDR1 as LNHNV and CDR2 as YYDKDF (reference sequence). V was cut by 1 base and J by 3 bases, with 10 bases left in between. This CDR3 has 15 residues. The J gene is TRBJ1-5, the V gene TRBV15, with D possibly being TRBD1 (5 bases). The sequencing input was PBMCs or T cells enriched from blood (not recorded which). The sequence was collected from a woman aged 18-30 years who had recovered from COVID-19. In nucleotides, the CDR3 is TGTGCCACCAGCAGAGTTCAGGGCCCCAATCAGCCCCAGCATTTT. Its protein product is CATSRVQGPNQPQHF.